A single TCR beta chain is shown here with its context. The antigen remains undetermined. This sample is drawn from a study of cytomegalovirus exposure and HLA in healthy donors. Study outcomes and limitations: Subsequent analysis showed first-cohort TCR clusters tending to co-occur in 120 validation repertoires. It was reportedly the case that the classifier diagnosed cytomegalovirus status with high specificity and sensitivity. For most TCR sequences rarity was the rule, although some public TCRs occurred in many donors.

Profiling relied on immunoSEQ multiplex PCR, and the TCRdb table lists in-frame clones only, not all of them. The sample comprises some 150,000 clones, about 88% of which are singletons, and approximately 3.1% rests with the top ten. The donors were part of the validation cohort, which consisted of roughly 110 subjects and was separate from the first cohort of about 720 subjects. The clonotype comes from a man aged 18 to 30 in good health and CMV-seronegative. Sequencing was performed on PBMCs.

CDR3 amino acids: CASSLKQGGNTGELFF. The CDR3 DNA reads TGTGCCAGTAGCCTTAAACAGGGCGGGAACACCGGGGAGCTGTTTTTT. The chain has TRBV19 and TRBJ2-2, with D perhaps TRBD1 (6 bases). Trimming took off 6 bases at V and 1 base at J, with 15 bases between the two ends. The CDR3 has 16 amino acids. Germline CDR1 reads LNHDA; CDR2 reads SQIVND (reference sequence).